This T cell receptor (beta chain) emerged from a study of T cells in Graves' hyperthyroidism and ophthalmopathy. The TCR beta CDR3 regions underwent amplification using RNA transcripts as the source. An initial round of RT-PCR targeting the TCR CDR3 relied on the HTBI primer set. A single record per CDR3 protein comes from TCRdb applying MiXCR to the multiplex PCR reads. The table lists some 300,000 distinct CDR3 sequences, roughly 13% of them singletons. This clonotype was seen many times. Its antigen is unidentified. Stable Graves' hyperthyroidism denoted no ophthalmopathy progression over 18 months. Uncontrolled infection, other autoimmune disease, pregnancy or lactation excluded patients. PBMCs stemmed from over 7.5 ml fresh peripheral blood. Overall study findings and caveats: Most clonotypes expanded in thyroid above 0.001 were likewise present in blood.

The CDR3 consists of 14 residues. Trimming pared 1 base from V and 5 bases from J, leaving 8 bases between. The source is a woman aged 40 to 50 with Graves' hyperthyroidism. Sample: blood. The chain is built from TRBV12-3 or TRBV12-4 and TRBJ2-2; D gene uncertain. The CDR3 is CASSLGVQTGELFF. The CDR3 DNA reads TGTGCCAGCAGTTTAGGGGTGCAGACCGGGGAGCTGTTTTTT.